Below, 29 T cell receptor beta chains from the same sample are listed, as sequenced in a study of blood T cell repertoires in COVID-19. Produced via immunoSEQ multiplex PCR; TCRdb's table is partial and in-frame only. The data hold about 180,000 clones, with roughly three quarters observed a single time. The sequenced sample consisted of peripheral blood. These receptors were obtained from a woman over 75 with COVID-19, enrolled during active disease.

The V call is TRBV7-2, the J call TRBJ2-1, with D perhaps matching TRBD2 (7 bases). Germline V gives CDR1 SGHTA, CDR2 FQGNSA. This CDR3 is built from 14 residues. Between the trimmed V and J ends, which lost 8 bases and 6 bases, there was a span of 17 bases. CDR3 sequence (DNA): TGTGCCAGCCTTCTCGGGGGGCCCAGCAATGAGCAGTTCTTC. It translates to CASLLGGPSNEQFF. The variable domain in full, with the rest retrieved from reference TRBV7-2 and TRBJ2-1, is GAGVSQSPSNKVTEKGKDVELRCDPISGHTALYWYRQSLGQGLEFLIYFQGNSAPDKSGLPSDRFSAERTGGSVSTLTIQRTQQEDSAVYLCASLLGGPSNEQFFGPGTRLTVL.

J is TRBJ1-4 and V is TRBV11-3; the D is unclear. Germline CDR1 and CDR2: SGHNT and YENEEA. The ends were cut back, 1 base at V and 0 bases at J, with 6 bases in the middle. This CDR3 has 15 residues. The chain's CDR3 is CASSLGAATNEKLFF. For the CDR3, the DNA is TGTGCCAGCAGCTTAGGGGCAGCAACTAATGAAAAACTGTTTTTT.

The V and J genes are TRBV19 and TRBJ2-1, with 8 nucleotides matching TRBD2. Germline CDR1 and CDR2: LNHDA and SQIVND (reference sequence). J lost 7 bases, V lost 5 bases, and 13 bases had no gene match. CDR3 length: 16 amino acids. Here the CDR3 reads CASSARRPGGTNEQFF. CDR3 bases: TGTGCCAGTAGTGCCCGCCGGCCGGGGGGGACGAATGAGCAGTTCTTC.

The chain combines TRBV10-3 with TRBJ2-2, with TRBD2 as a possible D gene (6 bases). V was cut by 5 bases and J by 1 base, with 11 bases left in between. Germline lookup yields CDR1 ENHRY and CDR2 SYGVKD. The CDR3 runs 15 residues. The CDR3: CAISRWGENTGELFF. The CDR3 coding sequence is TGTGCCATCAGTCGGTGGGGGGAGAACACCGGGGAGCTGTTTTTT.

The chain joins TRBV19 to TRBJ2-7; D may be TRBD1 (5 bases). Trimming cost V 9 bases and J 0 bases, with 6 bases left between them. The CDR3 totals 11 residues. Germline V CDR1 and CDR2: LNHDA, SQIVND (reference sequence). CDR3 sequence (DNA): TGTGCCAGCCAGGGCTCCTACGAGCAGTACTTC. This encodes CASQGSYEQYF. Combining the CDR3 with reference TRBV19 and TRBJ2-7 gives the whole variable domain DGGITQSPKYLFRKEGQNVTLSCEQNLNHDAMYWYRQDPGQGLRLIYYSQIVNDFQKGDIAEGYSVSREKKESFPLTVTSAQKNPTAFYLCASQGSYEQYFGPGTRLTVT.

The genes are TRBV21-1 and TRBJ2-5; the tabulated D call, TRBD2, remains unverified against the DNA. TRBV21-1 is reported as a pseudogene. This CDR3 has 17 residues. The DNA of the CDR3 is TGTGCCAGCAGCAAAAGCTGGAAGCGGGAGGATTCAGAGACCCAGTACTTC. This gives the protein CASSKSWKREDSETQYF.

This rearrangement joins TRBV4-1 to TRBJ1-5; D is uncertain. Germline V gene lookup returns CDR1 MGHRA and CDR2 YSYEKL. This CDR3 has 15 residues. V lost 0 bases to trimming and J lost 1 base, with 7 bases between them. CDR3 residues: CASSQDGGSNQPQHF. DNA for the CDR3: TGCGCCAGCAGCCAAGATGGAGGGAGCAATCAGCCCCAGCATTTT.

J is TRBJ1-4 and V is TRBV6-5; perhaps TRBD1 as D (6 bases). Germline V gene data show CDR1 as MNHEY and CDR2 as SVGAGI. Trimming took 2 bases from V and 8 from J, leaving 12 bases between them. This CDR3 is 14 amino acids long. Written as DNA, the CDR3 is TGTGCCAGCAGTTACAGGGGGATAGAAGAAAAACTGTTTTTT. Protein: CASSYRGIEEKLFF.

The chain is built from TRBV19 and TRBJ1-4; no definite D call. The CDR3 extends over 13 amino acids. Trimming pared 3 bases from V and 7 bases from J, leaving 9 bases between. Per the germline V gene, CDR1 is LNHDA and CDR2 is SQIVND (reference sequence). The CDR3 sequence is CASSISQAEKLFF. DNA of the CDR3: TGTGCCAGTAGTATTTCCCAGGCTGAAAAACTGTTTTTT. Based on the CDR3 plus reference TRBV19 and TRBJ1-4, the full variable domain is DGGITQSPKYLFRKEGQNVTLSCEQNLNHDAMYWYRQDPGQGLRLIYYSQIVNDFQKGDIAEGYSVSREKKESFPLTVTSAQKNPTAFYLCASSISQAEKLFFGSGTQLSVL.

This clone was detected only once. The CDR3 loop is CASSWRDSITYNEQFF. The CDR3 DNA follows: TGCGCCAGCAGCTGGCGCGACAGCATAACTTACAATGAGCAGTTCTTC. The chain couples TRBV5-1 to TRBJ2-1, with D possibly TRBD1 on 5 matching bases. Germline V gives CDR1 SGHRS, CDR2 YFSETQ. This CDR3 spans 16 amino acids. V lost 3 bases, J lost 4 bases, and 17 bases lay in between.

The CDR3 sequence: CASSLSGGGLYEQYF. In nucleotides, the CDR3 is TGTGCCAGCTCACTCAGTGGAGGGGGCCTCTACGAGCAGTACTTC. The V gene is TRBV18, the J gene TRBJ2-7; the D gene is possibly TRBD1 (7 bases). The CDR3 runs 15 residues. The germline V gene encodes CDR1 KGHSH and CDR2 LQKENI. Deletions cut 4 bases from V and 3 bases from J, with 16 bases between.

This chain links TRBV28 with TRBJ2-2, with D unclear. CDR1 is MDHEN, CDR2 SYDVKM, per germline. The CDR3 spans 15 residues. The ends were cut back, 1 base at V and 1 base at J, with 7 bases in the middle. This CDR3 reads CASSLFPGNTGELFF. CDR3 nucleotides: TGTGCCAGCAGTTTATTCCCAGGGAACACCGGGGAGCTGTTTTTT.

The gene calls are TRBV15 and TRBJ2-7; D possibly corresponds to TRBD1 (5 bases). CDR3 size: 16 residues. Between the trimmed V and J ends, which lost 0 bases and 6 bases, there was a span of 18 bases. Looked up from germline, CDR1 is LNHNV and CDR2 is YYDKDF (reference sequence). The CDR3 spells CATSRDEARAVGEQYF. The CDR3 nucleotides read TGTGCCACCAGCAGAGATGAGGCCAGGGCAGTCGGCGAGCAGTACTTC.

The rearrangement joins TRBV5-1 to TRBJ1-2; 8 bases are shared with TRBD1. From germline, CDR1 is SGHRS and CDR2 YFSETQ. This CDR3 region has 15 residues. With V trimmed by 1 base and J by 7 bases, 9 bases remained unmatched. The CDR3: CASSLLQGAGGGYTF. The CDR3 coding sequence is TGCGCCAGCAGCTTGCTTCAGGGGGCGGGTGGTGGCTACACCTTC.

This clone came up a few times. The CDR3 nucleotides are TGTGCCGGCCTTGGGGCGTCGTACGAGCAGTACTTC. Amino acid sequence: CAGLGASYEQYF. This rearrangement joins TRBV2 to TRBJ2-7; possible D gene TRBD1, 5 bases. Trimming took off 11 bases at V and 4 bases at J, with 15 bases between the two ends. Germline CDR1 reads SNHLY; CDR2 reads FYNNEI. This CDR3 region has 12 residues.

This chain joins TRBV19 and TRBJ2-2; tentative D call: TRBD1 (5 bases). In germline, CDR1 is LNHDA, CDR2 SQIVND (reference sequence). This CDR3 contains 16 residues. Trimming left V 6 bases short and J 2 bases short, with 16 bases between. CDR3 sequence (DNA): TGTGCCAGTAGAACCAGGGAAAGGGGCAACACCGGGGAGCTGTTTTTT. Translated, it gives CASRTRERGNTGELFF. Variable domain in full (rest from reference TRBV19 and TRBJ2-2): DGGITQSPKYLFRKEGQNVTLSCEQNLNHDAMYWYRQDPGQGLRLIYYSQIVNDFQKGDIAEGYSVSREKKESFPLTVTSAQKNPTAFYLCASRTRERGNTGELFFGEGSRLTVL.

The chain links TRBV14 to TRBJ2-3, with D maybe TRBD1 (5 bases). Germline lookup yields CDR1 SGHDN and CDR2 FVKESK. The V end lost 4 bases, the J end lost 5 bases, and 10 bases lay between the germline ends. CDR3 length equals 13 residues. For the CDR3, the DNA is TGTGCCAGCAGCCCAACAGGACGAGATACGCAGTATTTT. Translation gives CASSPTGRDTQYF.

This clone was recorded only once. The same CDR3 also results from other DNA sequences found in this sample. The CDR3 loop reads CSATGSTEAFF. In nucleotides, the CDR3 is TGCAGCGCAACAGGGAGCACTGAAGCTTTCTTT. The V and J genes are TRBV29-1 and TRBJ1-1, with D perhaps TRBD1 (6 bases). The germline V gene has CDR1 SQVTM and CDR2 ANQGSEA. The CDR3 has 11 amino acids. V was shortened by 7 bases and J by 4 bases, with 10 bases between the two germline ends.

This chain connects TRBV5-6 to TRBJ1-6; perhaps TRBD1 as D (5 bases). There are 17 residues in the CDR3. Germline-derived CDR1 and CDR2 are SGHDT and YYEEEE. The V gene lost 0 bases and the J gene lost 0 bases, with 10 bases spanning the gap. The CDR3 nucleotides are TGTGCCAGCAGCTTGGGGGCCGGGGGCTCCTATAATTCACCCCTCCACTTT. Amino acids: CASSLGAGGSYNSPLHF.

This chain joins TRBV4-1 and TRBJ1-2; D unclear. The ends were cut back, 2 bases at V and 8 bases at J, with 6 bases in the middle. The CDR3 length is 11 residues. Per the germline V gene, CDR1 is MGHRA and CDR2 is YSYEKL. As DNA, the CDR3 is TGCGCCAGCAGCCAATATGTGGGCTACACCTTC. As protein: CASSQYVGYTF.

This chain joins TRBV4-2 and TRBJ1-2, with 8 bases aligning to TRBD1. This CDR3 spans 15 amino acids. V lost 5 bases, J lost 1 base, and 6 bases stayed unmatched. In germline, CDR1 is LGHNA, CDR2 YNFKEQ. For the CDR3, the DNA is TGTGCCAGCAGCGGACAGGGACCCCTTAACTATGGCTACACCTTC. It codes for CASSGQGPLNYGYTF.

The chain's CDR3 is CASSLNPGYEQYF. The CDR3 nucleotides read TGTGCCAGCAGCCTAAACCCAGGGTACGAGCAGTACTTC. The genes are TRBV11-2 and TRBJ2-7; D perhaps matches TRBD1 (5 bases). CDR3 length: 13 residues. Deletions cut 5 bases from V and 4 bases from J, with 12 bases between. CDR1 SGHAT and CDR2 FQNNGV come from the germline V gene. The variable domain in full, completed from reference TRBV11-2 and TRBJ2-7, reads EAGVAQSPRYKIIEKRQSVAFWCNPISGHATLYWYQQILGQGPKLLIQFQNNGVVDDSQLPKDRFSAERLKGVDSTLKIQPAKLEDSAVYLCASSLNPGYEQYFGPGTRLTVT.

This chain's CDR3 is CASSESQGLSSYEQYF. CDR3 sequence (DNA): TGTGCCAGCAGTGAGTCACAGGGGCTAAGCTCCTACGAGCAGTACTTC. The chain employs TRBV25-1 and TRBJ2-7, with TRBD1 identical over 7 bases. Germline V CDR1 and CDR2: MGHDK, SYGVNS. This CDR3 is 16 amino acids long. V lost 3 bases and J lost 0; bases outside the gene matches: 8.

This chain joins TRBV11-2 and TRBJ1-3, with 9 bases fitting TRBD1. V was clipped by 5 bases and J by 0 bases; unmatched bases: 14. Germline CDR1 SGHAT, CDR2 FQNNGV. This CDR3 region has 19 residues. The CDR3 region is CASSTYRGLNRFSGNTIYF. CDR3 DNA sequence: TGTGCCAGCAGCACCTACAGGGGGCTTAACCGGTTCTCTGGAAACACCATATATTTT.

The DNA for the CDR3 is TGTGCCAGCAGCTTGCCGGCAGGGGGTAAAGACGAGCAGTACTTC. Protein: CASSLPAGGKDEQYF. The chain couples TRBV5-4 to TRBJ2-7, with 7 bases identical to TRBD1. J lost 5 bases, V lost 1 base, and 9 bases had no gene match. This CDR3 comprises 15 residues. Germline CDR1 is SGHNT and CDR2 is YYREEE (reference sequence).

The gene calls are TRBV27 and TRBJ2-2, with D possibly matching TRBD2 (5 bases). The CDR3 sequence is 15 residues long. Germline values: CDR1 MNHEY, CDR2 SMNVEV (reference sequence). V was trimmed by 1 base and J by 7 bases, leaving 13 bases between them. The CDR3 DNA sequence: TGTGCCAGCAGTTTATTGGCAGGAGGTTTCGGGGAGCTGTTTTTT. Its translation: CASSLLAGGFGELFF.

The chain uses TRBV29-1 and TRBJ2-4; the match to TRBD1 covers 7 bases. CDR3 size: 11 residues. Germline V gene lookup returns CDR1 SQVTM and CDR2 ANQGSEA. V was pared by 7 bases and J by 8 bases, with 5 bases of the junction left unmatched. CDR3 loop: CSGRQGDIQYF. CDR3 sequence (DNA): TGCAGCGGACGACAGGGAGACATTCAGTACTTC.

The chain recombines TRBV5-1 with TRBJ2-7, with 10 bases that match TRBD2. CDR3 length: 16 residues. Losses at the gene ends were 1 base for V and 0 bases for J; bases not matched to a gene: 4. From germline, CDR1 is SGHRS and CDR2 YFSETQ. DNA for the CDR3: TGCGCCAGCAGCTTGTCTTCTAGCGGGAGCTCCTACGAGCAGTACTTC. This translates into CASSLSSSGSSYEQYF.

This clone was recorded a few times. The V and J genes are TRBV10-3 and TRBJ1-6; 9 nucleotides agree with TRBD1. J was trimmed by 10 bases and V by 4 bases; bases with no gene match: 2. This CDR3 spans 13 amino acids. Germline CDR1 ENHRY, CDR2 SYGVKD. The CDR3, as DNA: TGTGCCATCAGTGGGGACAGGGAGTCACCCCTCCACTTT. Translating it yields CAISGDRESPLHF.